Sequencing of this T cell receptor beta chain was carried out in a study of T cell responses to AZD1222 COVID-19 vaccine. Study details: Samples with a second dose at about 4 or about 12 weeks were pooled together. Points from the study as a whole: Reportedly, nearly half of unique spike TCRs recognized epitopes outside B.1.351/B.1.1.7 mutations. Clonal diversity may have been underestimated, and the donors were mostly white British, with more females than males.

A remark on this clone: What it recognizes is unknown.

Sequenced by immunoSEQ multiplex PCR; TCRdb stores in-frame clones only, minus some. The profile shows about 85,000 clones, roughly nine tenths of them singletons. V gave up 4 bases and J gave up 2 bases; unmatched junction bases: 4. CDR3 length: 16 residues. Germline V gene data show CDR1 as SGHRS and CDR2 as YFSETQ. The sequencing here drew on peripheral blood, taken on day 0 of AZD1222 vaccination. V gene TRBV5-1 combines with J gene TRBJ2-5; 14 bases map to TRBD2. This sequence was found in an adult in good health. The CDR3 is CASSEGLAGGQETQYF. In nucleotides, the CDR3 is TGCGCCAGCAGCGAAGGACTAGCGGGGGGACAAGAGACCCAGTACTTC.